This is a list of T cell receptor beta chains from one sample in a study of blood T cell repertoires in COVID-19. Repertoires were generated with immunoSEQ multiplex PCR, while TCRdb's copy carries only in-frame clones and drops some. The sample includes some 320,000 clones, around 85% of them seen just once. Sequenced input: peripheral blood. These TCRs come from a human donor in a cohort sampled during active COVID-19. Each CDR3 is given without its conserved first and last residue. Fields, in order: V gene, D gene, J gene, CDR3 protein. D genes are given only for firm matches.

V gene: TRBV2; D gene: TRBD1; J gene: TRBJ1-5; CDR3 protein: ASSEEGTGNQPQH
V gene: TRBV6-5; D gene: .; J gene: TRBJ1-1; CDR3 protein: ASRRGTEAF
V gene: TRBV20-1; D gene: .; J gene: TRBJ1-2; CDR3 protein: SATGILGYT
V gene: TRBV4-1; D gene: TRBD1; J gene: TRBJ2-7; CDR3 protein: ASSQDPGTVSEQY
V gene: TRBV3-1/TRBV3-2; D gene: TRBD1; J gene: TRBJ1-2; CDR3 protein: ASSPIGTGGERGYGYT
V gene: TRBV4-2; D gene: .; J gene: TRBJ2-2; CDR3 protein: ASSQVLAGELF
V gene: TRBV6-5; D gene: TRBD1; J gene: TRBJ1-6; CDR3 protein: ASRQTGVGTLH
V gene: TRBV12-3/TRBV12-4; D gene: TRBD1; J gene: TRBJ1-4; CDR3 protein: ASSSGGNEKLF
V gene: TRBV15; D gene: .; J gene: TRBJ1-2; CDR3 protein: ATSRDREGGYGYT
V gene: TRBV6-5; D gene: TRBD2; J gene: TRBJ2-1; CDR3 protein: ASSPQERGGQF
V gene: TRBV7-9; D gene: .; J gene: TRBJ1-5; CDR3 protein: ASSFIDQPQH
V gene: TRBV9; D gene: TRBD1; J gene: TRBJ1-2; CDR3 protein: ASSVAPGTGNYGYT
V gene: TRBV30; D gene: .; J gene: TRBJ1-5; CDR3 protein: AWVTIYRDHLFGNQPQH
V gene: TRBV9; D gene: .; J gene: TRBJ2-6; CDR3 protein: ASSPREASGANVLT
V gene: TRBV5-8; D gene: .; J gene: TRBJ1-5; CDR3 protein: ASSPRGGPRNQPQH
V gene: TRBV18; D gene: TRBD1; J gene: TRBJ1-6; CDR3 protein: ASSTGSLPLDSPLH
V gene: TRBV4-1; D gene: .; J gene: TRBJ1-6; CDR3 protein: ASSGMSSYNSPLH
V gene: TRBV5-4; D gene: TRBD2; J gene: TRBJ2-7; CDR3 protein: ASSSLGGGFSYEQY
V gene: TRBV2; D gene: .; J gene: TRBJ1-6; CDR3 protein: ASPTGSGGNSPLH
V gene: TRBV3-1/TRBV3-2; D gene: .; J gene: TRBJ2-2; CDR3 protein: AIERGDTGELF
V gene: TRBV7-9; D gene: TRBD2; J gene: TRBJ2-3; CDR3 protein: ASSLGTSGAIDTQY
V gene: TRBV7-8; D gene: .; J gene: TRBJ1-5; CDR3 protein: ASSLAIQGPNQPQH